What follows are 23 T cell receptor beta chains derived from one specimen sequenced in a study of neurological immune-mediated disorders (dated by TCRdb to between 2018 and 2021). Library construction relied on 5' RACE. This sample was sequenced with an Illumina HiSeq 2500. TCRdb ran its own pipeline on the public reads, namely fastp trimming at Q25 and MiXCR clone calling, and kept in-frame beta chains. CDR3 protein duplicates are merged, each entry listing the most common genes and DNA. This sample has roughly 100,000 distinct CDR3 sequences in its table, and roughly 3.5% of those were observed once. 6% of the sample belongs to the ten largest clones. Material: PBMCs. Receptors originate from a woman aged 18-29 years with multiple sclerosis.

This clonotype appeared many times. This sequence joins TRBV6-4 and TRBJ2-5; 11 nucleotides line up with TRBD2. The germline gives CDR1 MRHNA, CDR2 SNTAGT. After removal of 3 bases from V and 1 base from J, the junction contained 4 bases not matched to a gene. CDR3 length equals 16 residues. The CDR3 DNA reads as TGTGCCAGCAGTGAGGTAGCGGGAGGGACCCAAGAGACCCAGTACTTC. This gives the protein CASSEVAGGTQETQYF.

This clonotype was picked up many times. The chain employs TRBV2 and TRBJ2-7; possible D gene TRBD1, 6 bases. The germline V and J ends were trimmed by 8 bases and 3 bases, with 11 bases remaining between them. The germline V gene encodes CDR1 SNHLY and CDR2 FYNNEI. The CDR3 has 12 residues. The CDR3 region has the DNA TGTGCCAGCCGACAGGTCAGCTACGAGCAGTACTTC. It is translated as CASRQVSYEQYF.

This clonotype was counted ten times or more. V gene TRBV20-1 combines with J gene TRBJ1-4, with D possibly matching TRBD1 (5 bases). This CDR3 has 15 amino acids. Germline assignment: CDR1 DFQATT and CDR2 SNEGSKA (reference sequence). V shed 1 base and J shed 5 bases, with 14 bases lying between them. In DNA form, the CDR3 reads TGCAGTGCTAGAGTGGAATCAGGGATAAATGAAAAACTGTTTTTT. Protein: CSARVESGINEKLFF.

In this sample, this clonotype turned up many times. This chain uses TRBV20-1 with TRBJ1-1, with D hard to call. Germline CDR1 is DFQATT and CDR2 is SNEGSKA (reference sequence). There are 12 residues in the CDR3. V lost 4 bases and J 1 base, leaving 7 bases between the germline ends. CDR3 residues: CSAMGTNTEAFF. DNA for the CDR3: TGCAGTGCTATGGGCACGAACACTGAAGCTTTCTTT.

This clonotype was seen at least ten times. V usage is TRBV7-3 and J usage is TRBJ1-1, with D perhaps TRBD1 (6 bases). Trimming cost V 5 bases and J 4 bases, with 11 bases left between them. Looked up from germline, CDR1 is SGHTA and CDR2 is FQGTGA. The CDR3 length is 13 residues. CDR3 in amino acids: CASSLQGFTEAFF. The DNA for the CDR3 is TGTGCCAGCAGCCTACAGGGTTTCACTGAAGCTTTCTTT.

This clonotype was detected many times. V is TRBV9 and J is TRBJ2-1, with D possibly matching TRBD2 (5 bases). CDR3 size: 16 residues. Germline lookup yields CDR1 SGDLS and CDR2 YYNGEE. Trimming stripped 2 bases from V and 4 bases from J, with 16 bases between. The CDR3 loop reads CASSVRASPTYNEQFF. The CDR3 nucleotides are TGTGCCAGCAGCGTCCGGGCTAGCCCAACGTACAATGAGCAGTTCTTC.

The chain carries TRBV29-1 and TRBJ2-7, with TRBD1 matching 8 bases. Germline values: CDR1 SQVTM, CDR2 ANQGSEA. This CDR3 spans 14 amino acids. J was trimmed by 0 bases and V by 1 base; bases with no gene match: 2. The CDR3 DNA sequence: TGCAGCGTTGAAGCCGGACAGGGCTCCTACGAGCAGTACTTC. Translation gives CSVEAGQGSYEQYF.

This clonotype was observed at least ten times. The chain has TRBV20-1 and TRBJ2-2; D gene uncertain. Per the germline V gene, CDR1 is DFQATT and CDR2 is SNEGSKA (reference sequence). CDR3 length: 13 amino acids. V shed 3 bases and J shed 1 base, with 6 bases lying between them. CDR3 DNA: TGCAGTGCTAGGCTAAAGAACACCGGGGAGCTGTTTTTT. Its protein is CSARLKNTGELFF.

This clonotype occurred many times. The chain is built from TRBV29-1 and TRBJ2-1; unclear D gene. This CDR3 region has 15 residues. The V end was cut by 0 bases, the J end by 6 bases, with 15 bases between. Germline CDR1 and CDR2: SQVTM and ANQGSEA. CDR3 DNA: TGCAGCGTTGAAGACCGTCCCCCCCCCCGCAATGAGCAGTTCTTC. Its translation is CSVEDRPPPRNEQFF.

This clonotype was seen repeatedly, ten times or more. In DNA, the CDR3 is TGTGCCAGCAGTTACGGCTCACTTTCTGGCTACACCTTC. Residues: CASSYGSLSGYTF. The V gene is TRBV6-2 or TRBV6-3, the J gene TRBJ1-2, with no clear D. This CDR3 is 13 amino acids long. CDR1 and CDR2 from the germline V gene are MNHEY and SVGEGT. Trimming removed 2 bases at V and 7 bases at J, with 11 bases between.

This clonotype was found many times. The chain joins TRBV5-1 to TRBJ1-1, with D possibly TRBD1 on 5 matching bases. The CDR3 consists of 13 residues. Deletions cut 6 bases from V and 2 bases from J, with 11 bases between. Per germline, CDR1 SGHRS and CDR2 YFSETQ. This CDR3 reads CASTGTENTEAFF. As DNA, the CDR3 is TGCGCCAGCACCGGGACGGAAAACACTGAAGCTTTCTTT. Variable domain in full (rest from reference TRBV5-1 and TRBJ1-1): KAGVTQTPRYLIKTRGQQVTLSCSPISGHRSVSWYQQTPGQGLQFLFEYFSETQRNKGNFPGRFSGRQFSNSRSEMNVSTLELGDSALYLCASTGTENTEAFFGQGTRLTVV.

This clonotype was observed at least ten times. The genes are TRBV18 and TRBJ2-7, with 8 nucleotides matching TRBD2. The V gene's germline CDR1 is KGHSH and CDR2 LQKENI. This CDR3 contains 12 residues. The ends lost 5 bases at V and 6 bases at J; junction bases unmatched: 3. As DNA, the CDR3 is TGTGCCAGCTCATCGGGGGGGGTCGAGCAGTACTTC. The encoded protein is CASSSGGVEQYF.

This clonotype was seen repeatedly, ten times or more. At one end the junction does not follow the germline gene, possibly because of a read error. The rearrangement joins TRBV7-9 to TRBJ1-1, with D hard to call. Germline CDR1 SEHNR, CDR2 FQNEAQ (reference sequence). There are 14 residues in the CDR3. The CDR3 DNA follows: TGTGCCAGCAGCTTAGTTCCTATGGGCATGTTCTTCGTCTTT. Its translation: CASSLVPMGMFFVF.

This clonotype occurred many times. The chain joins TRBV7-9 to TRBJ1-5, with D perhaps TRBD1 (6 bases). This CDR3 is 14 amino acids long. Germline CDR1 reads SEHNR; CDR2 reads FQNEAQ (reference sequence). Trimming stripped 2 bases from V and 5 bases from J, with 10 bases between. CDR3 DNA: TGTGCCAGCAGCTTATCAGGGGCGGATCAGCCCCAGCATTTT. It specifies CASSLSGADQPQHF.

This clonotype was detected ten times or more. The V and J genes are TRBV5-1 and TRBJ2-1; TRBD2 matches 10 bases. The CDR3 is 14 amino acids. CDR1 is SGHRS and CDR2 is YFSETQ in the germline V gene. The V and J ends lost 3 bases and 5 bases, in that order; junction bases with no gene match: 2. DNA of the CDR3: TGCGCCAGCAGCTACACTAGCGGGGACAATGAGCAGTTCTTC. Encoded protein: CASSYTSGDNEQFF.

This clonotype came up many times. The chain links TRBV20-1 to TRBJ2-1; 13 bases match TRBD2. Germline V gene lookup returns CDR1 DFQATT and CDR2 SNEGSKA (reference sequence). The CDR3 extends over 13 amino acids. Unmatched junction bases numbered 3, after V lost 3 bases and J lost 10 bases. CDR3 DNA sequence: TGCAGTGCTAGGACTAGCGGGGGGCCGGAGCAGTTCTTC. Its translation: CSARTSGGPEQFF.

At least ten counts were recorded for this clonotype. The V call is TRBV20-1, the J call TRBJ1-6; the match to TRBD1 covers 10 bases. Germline CDR1 reads DFQATT; CDR2 reads SNEGSKA (reference sequence). The CDR3 runs to 14 residues. V was pared by 2 bases and J by 10 bases, with 5 bases of the junction left unmatched. CDR3 bases: TGCAGTGCTAGACCCGGGACAGGGGAATCACCCCTCCACTTT. Protein sequence: CSARPGTGESPLHF.

This clonotype has at least ten counts. The chain employs TRBV3-1 and TRBJ2-2; 7 bases match TRBD1. Germline V CDR1 and CDR2: LGHDT, YNNKEL (reference sequence). V trimming: 1 base; J trimming: 6 bases; junction bases outside the gene matches: 5. CDR3 length: 15 residues. The CDR3 protein is CASSQGTGHPGELFF. CDR3 sequence (DNA): TGTGCCAGCAGCCAAGGGACAGGCCACCCCGGGGAGCTGTTTTTT.

At least ten counts were recorded for this clonotype. The V gene is TRBV20-1, the J gene TRBJ2-1; 11 bases are a match to TRBD2. The junction had 11 bases not matched to a gene; V was cut back by 3 bases and J by 10 bases. Germline assignment: CDR1 DFQATT and CDR2 SNEGSKA (reference sequence). The CDR3 consists of 15 residues. This CDR3 is CSARNGETSGVEQFF. The CDR3 nucleotides read TGCAGTGCTAGGAACGGGGAGACTAGCGGGGTCGAGCAGTTCTTC.

The rearrangement joins TRBV7-9 to TRBJ1-1, with a weak D call TRBD1 (5 bases). V was trimmed by 5 bases and J by 2 bases, leaving 12 bases between them. This CDR3 is 14 amino acids long. In germline, CDR1 is SEHNR, CDR2 FQNEAQ (reference sequence). The CDR3 reads CASSPGATNTEAFF. CDR3 DNA sequence: TGTGCCAGCAGCCCCGGGGCTACTAACACTGAAGCTTTCTTT.

CDR3 in DNA: TGTGCCAGCAGCTTAGATTTGGATACGCAGTATTTT. This translates into CASSLDLDTQYF. The chain combines TRBV7-8 with TRBJ2-3; D gene ambiguous. This CDR3 region has 12 residues. Trimming removed 1 base from V and 6 bases from J, with 5 bases in between. The germline gives CDR1 SGHVS, CDR2 FQNEAQ.

This clonotype was recorded at least ten times. The chain is built from TRBV5-1 and TRBJ1-2, with 7 positions matching TRBD1. J lost 4 bases, V lost 4 bases, and 7 bases had no gene match. The CDR3 runs 14 residues. Per germline, CDR1 SGHRS and CDR2 YFSETQ. The CDR3 spells CASSELGQSYGYTF. CDR3 in DNA: TGCGCCAGCAGCGAGCTGGGACAGTCCTATGGCTACACCTTC.

The sample holds many counts of this clonotype. The chain joins TRBV6-5 to TRBJ2-3; 9 nucleotides line up with TRBD1. Germline CDR1 and CDR2: MNHEY and SVGAGI. CDR3 length: 14 residues. V lost 6 bases to trimming and J lost 8 bases; unmatched junction nucleotides: 9. The DNA for the CDR3 is TGTGCCAGCAGCCCCAAAGCACAGGGGGCTACGCAGTATTTT. Its protein product is CASSPKAQGATQYF.